Listed below are T cell receptor beta chains from one sample, sequenced in a study of cytomegalovirus exposure and HLA in healthy donors. TCRdb's table, derived via immunoSEQ multiplex PCR, lists solely in-frame clones and lacks some. The sample has around 130,000 clones; roughly 90% are singletons. Sequenced sample: PBMCs. These receptor sequences come from a woman aged 40-49 years in good health and CMV-seronegative. CDR3s include the opening cysteine and the closing phenylalanine or tryptophan. The order of the fields is clone size, V gene, J gene, D gene, CDR3 DNA, CDR3 protein. A D gene is named only where the DNA matches it firmly. Expanded clones get a size class; other rows say once, few or many, or leave the size out.

>.|TRBV29-1|TRBJ2-4|TRBD2
TGCAGCGTTTATTCGAATAGCGGGAGGGCGGAGGACATTCAGTACTTC
CSVYSNSGRAEDIQYF
>.|TRBV7-9|TRBJ2-1|TRBD2
TGTGCCAGCAGCCCTAAACCCGGGACTAGTAACAATGAGCAGTTCTTC
CASSPKPGTSNNEQFF
>once|TRBV5-1|TRBJ2-1|TRBD2
TGCGCCAGCAGCTTGGGACTAGCGGAGTTTCAGTTCTTC
CASSLGLAEFQFF
>.|TRBV6-1|TRBJ1-5|.
TGTGCCAGCAGTGTTGACGGGAGTCAGCCCCAGCATTTT
CASSVDGSQPQHF
>once|TRBV4-1|TRBJ1-1|.
TGCGCCAGCAGCCAAGTCGGGAGTCGGACTGAAGCTTTCTTT
CASSQVGSRTEAFF
>.|TRBV6-5|TRBJ1-1|TRBD1
TGTGCCAGCAGCCACTGGGGACAGGGAGGGACTGAAGCTTTCTTT
CASSHWGQGGTEAFF
>.|TRBV27|TRBJ2-7|.
TGTGCCAGCAGTTGGGGACTTGGAGACTACGAGCAGTACTTC
CASSWGLGDYEQYF
>.|TRBV27|TRBJ1-4|TRBD1
TGTGCCAGCAGTACCCGGACAGGGTATCCAAATGAAAAACTGTTTTTT
CASSTRTGYPNEKLFF
>.|TRBV11-3|TRBJ1-5|.
TGTGCCAGCAGCCGACTCCCGGGTCGGTGTATTAGCAATCAGCCCCAGCATTTT
CASSRLPGRCISNQPQHF
>.|TRBV27|TRBJ2-7|.
TGTGCCACCTGGTCGGGGTCCCACGAGCAGTACTTC
CATWSGSHEQYF
>.|TRBV29-1|TRBJ1-1|.
TGCAGCGTTGAAGTAGGGGGCACTGAAGCTTTCTTT
CSVEVGGTEAFF
>.|TRBV6-5|TRBJ1-1|.
TGTGCCAGCAGCTTCCGCGACACTGAAGCTTTCTTT
CASSFRDTEAFF
>.|TRBV7-2|TRBJ2-3|.
TGTGCCAGCAGCTCCCCCGCGGTAGACGGACACACAGATACGCAGTATTTT
CASSSPAVDGHTDTQYF
>.|TRBV4-1|TRBJ1-1|.
TGCGCCAGCAGCCCCCAAGGGGCACAATTAAGCACTGAAGCTTTCTTT
CASSPQGAQLSTEAFF
>once|TRBV5-1|TRBJ2-7|TRBD1
TGCGCCAGCAGTATGACAGGGTCGGGCTACGAGCAGTACTTC
CASSMTGSGYEQYF
>.|TRBV9|TRBJ1-1|.
TGTGCCAGCAGCGTAGGAGGGTACAGGGCGGTGAGCACTGAAGCTTTCTTT
CASSVGGYRAVSTEAFF
>.|TRBV6-5|TRBJ1-2|.
TGTGCCAGCAGTTACTCCGGCAGGGGTTATGGCTACACCTTC
CASSYSGRGYGYTF
>.|TRBV2|TRBJ2-1|TRBD1
TGTGCCAGCAAACTAGGGGACAGCTCCTACAATGAGCAGTTCTTC
CASKLGDSSYNEQFF
>.|TRBV7-2|TRBJ2-7|.
TGTGCCAGCAGCTCAGGGAAATTAAGGGGTGGGGAAAACTACGAGCAGTACTTC
CASSSGKLRGGENYEQYF
>once|TRBV10-1|TRBJ2-7|TRBD2
TGCGCCAGCAGTGAGTCTCTAGCGGGAACCTACGAGCAGTACTTC
CASSESLAGTYEQYF
>.|TRBV27|TRBJ2-7|TRBD2
TGTGCCAGCAGTTCACTAGGACTAGCGGGTTTCTACGAGCAGTACTTC
CASSSLGLAGFYEQYF
>once|TRBV7-9|TRBJ1-2|.
TGTTCCAGCAGCGTTACAGGGCCTTGGGGCTACACCTTC
CSSSVTGPWGYTF
>.|TRBV10-1|TRBJ2-3|.
TGCGCCAGCAGTGAGTCGCTAGAGACAGATACGCAGTATTTT
CASSESLETDTQYF
>.|TRBV19|TRBJ2-5|.
TGTGCCAGTAGTCGGCCGGGTCCGAAGGAGGAGACCCAGTACTTC
CASSRPGPKEETQYF
>.|TRBV19|TRBJ2-3|.
TGTGCCAGTAGTCTCCGACTAGCAGATACGCAGTATTTT
CASSLRLADTQYF
>.|TRBV28|TRBJ1-2|.
TGTGCCAGCAGTCCTCCGCGCGAGGGCTACACCTTC
CASSPPREGYTF
>.|TRBV9|TRBJ1-4|.
TGTGCCAGCAGCCCGGGGTTTCGGTTTCCTGCAACTAATGAAAAACTGTTTTTT
CASSPGFRFPATNEKLFF
>.|TRBV11-2|TRBJ2-2|TRBD2
TGTGCCAGCAGCTTTCGACTAGCGGGAGGCTCAAACACCGGGGAGCTGTTTTTT
CASSFRLAGGSNTGELFF
>.|TRBV11-3|TRBJ2-7|TRBD2
TGTGCCAGCCGTAAGCGGGAAGGGTACGAGCAGTACTTC
CASRKREGYEQYF
>once|TRBV5-1|TRBJ2-7|TRBD2
TGCGCCAGCAGCCCTGGACTAGCGGGAGGAGCCTACGAGCAGTACTTC
CASSPGLAGGAYEQYF
>.|TRBV10-3|TRBJ2-1|.
TGTGCCACAAACCGCGGATGGGGGCCCAGTGAGCAGTTCTTC
CATNRGWGPSEQFF
>.|TRBV11-3|TRBJ2-1|TRBD2
TGTGCCAGCAGCTTTGCGGGGGGGAATGAGCAGTTCTTC
CASSFAGGNEQFF
>.|TRBV7-6|TRBJ2-3|TRBD2
TGTGCCAGCAGCTTAGGCCCCCCGGCTAGCGGGAGACCAGATACGCAGTATTTT
CASSLGPPASGRPDTQYF
>.|TRBV5-5|TRBJ2-7|TRBD2
TGTGCCAGCAGCTTGGCCGGGAGGGGACACACCTACGAGCAGTACTTC
CASSLAGRGHTYEQYF
>.|TRBV7-8|TRBJ2-5|TRBD1
TGTGCCAGCAGCATCCGGACAGGGGAAGAGACCCAGTACTTC
CASSIRTGEETQYF
>once|TRBV11-1|TRBJ2-1|TRBD2
TGTGCCAGCAGCGTAACTAGCGGTAGCTCCTACAATGAGCAGTTCTTC
CASSVTSGSSYNEQFF
>few|TRBV30|TRBJ2-5|.
TGTGCCCATAACACAGGGTCCCAAGAGACCCAGTACTTC
CAHNTGSQETQYF
>.|TRBV7-9|TRBJ1-1|TRBD1
TGTTCCTGGGACAGGGTGGAGACTGAAGCTTTCTTT
CSWDRVETEAFF
>.|TRBV19|TRBJ2-1|TRBD2
TGTGCCAGTCGGCGGGAGACGGGGTACAATGAGCAGTTCTTC
CASRRETGYNEQFF
>.|TRBV2|TRBJ2-7|TRBD2
TGTGCCAGCAGTGATAGCGGGCGGTCCTACGAGCAGTACTTC
CASSDSGRSYEQYF
>.|TRBV6-1|TRBJ1-6|.
TGTGCCAGCAGTGATGGAGATTCACCCCTCCACTTT
CASSDGDSPLHF
>.|TRBV6-5|TRBJ1-5|.
TGTGCCAGCAGTTTGGGGGCTCCTCTTCGCAATCAGCCCCAGCATTTT
CASSLGAPLRNQPQHF
>.|TRBV2|TRBJ1-6|TRBD1
TGTGCCAGCAGACTGGGACAGTCGAATGGATCACCCCTCCACTTT
CASRLGQSNGSPLHF
>.|TRBV7-8|TRBJ1-1|.
TGTGCCAGCAGCTCGAGGGAGAACACTGAAGCTTTCTTT
CASSSRENTEAFF
>.|TRBV2|TRBJ2-2|TRBD1
TGTGCCAGCAGCTCGACAGGGGTCTTAACCGGGGAGCTGTTTTTT
CASSSTGVLTGELFF
>.|TRBV7-2|TRBJ2-3|TRBD2
TGTGCCAGCAGCTTGGCCCGGGGGGTCGATACGCAGTATTTT
CASSLARGVDTQYF
>.|TRBV29-1|TRBJ2-5|TRBD1
TGCAGCGTTGCCCGGACAGGTCAAGAGACCCAGTACTTC
CSVARTGQETQYF
>.|TRBV13|TRBJ1-2|.
TGTGCCAGCAGCTCCAATACGGGGGGGGATGGCTACACCTTC
CASSSNTGGDGYTF
>.|TRBV6-5|TRBJ2-5|.
TGTGCCAGCAGCCCGAGATGGAGGGAGACCCAGTACTTC
CASSPRWRETQYF
>.|TRBV2|TRBJ2-1|.
TGTGCCAGCGGGCTAGGACTATACAATGAGCAGTTCTTC
CASGLGLYNEQFF
>.|TRBV4-2|TRBJ1-1|.
TGTGCCAGCAGCCAAGAGTGGGAAGGGGCTGAAGCTTTCTTT
CASSQEWEGAEAFF
>few|TRBV6-1|TRBJ2-3|TRBD1
TGTGCCAGCAGTGAATGGGCAGGGGGAAGTATCGCAGATACGCAGTATTTT
CASSEWAGGSIADTQYF
>.|TRBV29-1|TRBJ1-1|TRBD1
TGCAGCGTTGATGGGAGGACAGGGAACACTGAAGCTTTCTTT
CSVDGRTGNTEAFF
>.|TRBV5-1|TRBJ2-7|.
TGCGCCAGCAGCTTGGCCCTGGGACTGAACTACGAGCAGTACTTC
CASSLALGLNYEQYF
>.|TRBV29-1|TRBJ2-1|TRBD2
TGCAGCGCTTTGGGACTAGCGGGAATCAATGAGCAGTTCTTC
CSALGLAGINEQFF
>.|TRBV7-3|TRBJ2-3|.
TGTGCCAGCAGCTTAACCGGGACTAGCACAGATACGCAGTATTTT
CASSLTGTSTDTQYF
>.|TRBV7-2|TRBJ2-1|.
TGTGCCAGCAGCTTAGGACTAGCCTACAATGAGCAGTTCTTC
CASSLGLAYNEQFF
>.|TRBV13|TRBJ2-3|.
TGTGCCAGCAGCCTTAGCACAGATACGCAGTATTTT
CASSLSTDTQYF
>.|TRBV7-6|TRBJ1-2|TRBD1
TGTGCCAGCAGCCCCGGGACAGGTCTCTATGGCTACACCTTC
CASSPGTGLYGYTF
>.|TRBV5-4|TRBJ2-1|.
TGTGCCAGCAGCCGGTGGACTGGAGGCAATGAGCAGTTCTTC
CASSRWTGGNEQFF